This record concerns one T cell receptor (beta chain) sequence. This specimen comes from a study of shared clonotypes between healthy human individuals. Profiling relied on immunoSEQ multiplex PCR, and the TCRdb table lists in-frame clones only, not all of them. The top ten clones hold approximately 53% of a sample with about 96,000 clones, approximately 70% of them seen once. The sample was memory CD8+ T cells sorted from blood. The sample's subset: CD45RO+ cells pooled with CCR7-negative TemRA cells. This receptor was identified in a young man in good health.

The CDR3 sequence: CASSLPRSGGGEQFF. In DNA, the CDR3 is TGTGCCAGCAGCTTACCTCGTAGCGGGGGTGGTGAGCAGTTCTTC. V gene TRBV7-2 combines with J gene TRBJ2-1, with 9 bases that match TRBD2. Germline V gene data show CDR1 as SGHTA and CDR2 as FQGNSA. The CDR3 has 15 residues. V shed 2 bases, J shed 9 bases, and the junction held 8 bases outside the gene matches.